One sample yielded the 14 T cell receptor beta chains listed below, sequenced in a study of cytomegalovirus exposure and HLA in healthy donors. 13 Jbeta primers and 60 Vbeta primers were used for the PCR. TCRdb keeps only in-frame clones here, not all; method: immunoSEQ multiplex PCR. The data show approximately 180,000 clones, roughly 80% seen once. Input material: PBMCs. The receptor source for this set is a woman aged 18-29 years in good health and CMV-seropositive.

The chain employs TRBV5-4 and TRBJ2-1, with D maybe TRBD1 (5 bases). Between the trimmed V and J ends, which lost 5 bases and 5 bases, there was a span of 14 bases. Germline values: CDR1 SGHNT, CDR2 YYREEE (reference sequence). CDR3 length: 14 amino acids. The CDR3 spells CASRSDRRNNEQFF. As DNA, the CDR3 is TGTGCCAGCAGGTCCGACAGAAGGAACAATGAGCAGTTCTTC.

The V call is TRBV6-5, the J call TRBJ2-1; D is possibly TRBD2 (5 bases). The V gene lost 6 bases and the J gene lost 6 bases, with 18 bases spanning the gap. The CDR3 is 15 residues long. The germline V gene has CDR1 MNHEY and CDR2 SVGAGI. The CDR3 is CASSFQEARSNEQFF. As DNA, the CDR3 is TGTGCCAGCAGCTTCCAGGAGGCGCGGTCCAATGAGCAGTTCTTC.

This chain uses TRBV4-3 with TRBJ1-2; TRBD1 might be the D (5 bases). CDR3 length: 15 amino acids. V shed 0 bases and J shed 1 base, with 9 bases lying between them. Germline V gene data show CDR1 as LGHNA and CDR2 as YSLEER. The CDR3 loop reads CASSQERQINYGYTF. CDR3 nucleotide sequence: TGCGCCAGCAGCCAAGAGCGACAGATTAACTATGGCTACACCTTC.

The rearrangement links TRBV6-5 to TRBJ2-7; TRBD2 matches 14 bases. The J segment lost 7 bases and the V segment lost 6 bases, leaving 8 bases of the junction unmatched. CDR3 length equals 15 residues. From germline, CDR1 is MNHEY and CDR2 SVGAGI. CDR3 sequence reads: CASRRTSGGREEQYF. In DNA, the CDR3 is TGTGCCAGCAGGAGGACTAGCGGGGGGAGGGAGGAGCAGTACTTC.

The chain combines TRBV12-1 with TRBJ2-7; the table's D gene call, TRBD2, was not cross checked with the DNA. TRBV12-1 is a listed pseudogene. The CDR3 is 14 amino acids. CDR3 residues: CASSEAGISYEQYF. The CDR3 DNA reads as TGTGCCAGCAGCGAAGCCGGGATCTCCTACGAGCAGTACTTC.

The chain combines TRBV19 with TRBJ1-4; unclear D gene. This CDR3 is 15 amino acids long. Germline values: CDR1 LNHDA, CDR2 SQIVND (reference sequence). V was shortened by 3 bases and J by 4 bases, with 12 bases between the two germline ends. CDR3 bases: TGTGCCAGTAGTATTCTGCCAGGAAGTAATGAAAAACTGTTTTTT. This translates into CASSILPGSNEKLFF.

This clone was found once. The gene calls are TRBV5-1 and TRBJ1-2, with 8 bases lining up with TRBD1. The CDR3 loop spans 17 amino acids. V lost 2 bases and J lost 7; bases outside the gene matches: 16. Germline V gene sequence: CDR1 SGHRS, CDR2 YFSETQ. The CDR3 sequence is CASSFRLGQGASGGYTF. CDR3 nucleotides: TGCGCCAGCAGCTTCCGCCTGGGTCAGGGGGCTTCTGGTGGCTACACCTTC.

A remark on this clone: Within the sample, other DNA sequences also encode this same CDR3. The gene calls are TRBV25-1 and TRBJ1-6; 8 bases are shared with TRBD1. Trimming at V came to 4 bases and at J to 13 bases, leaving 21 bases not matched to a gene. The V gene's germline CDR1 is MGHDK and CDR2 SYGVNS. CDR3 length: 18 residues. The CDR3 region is CASSVYRGITADNPPLHF. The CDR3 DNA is TGTGCCAGCAGTGTATACAGGGGGATTACAGCGGATAACCCCCCCCTCCACTTT. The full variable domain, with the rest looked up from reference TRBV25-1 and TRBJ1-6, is EADIYQTPRYLVIGTGKKITLECSQTMGHDKMYWYQQDPGMELHLIHYSYGVNSTEKGDLSSESTVSRIRTEHFPLTLESARPSHTSQYLCASSVYRGITADNPPLHFGNGTRLTVT.

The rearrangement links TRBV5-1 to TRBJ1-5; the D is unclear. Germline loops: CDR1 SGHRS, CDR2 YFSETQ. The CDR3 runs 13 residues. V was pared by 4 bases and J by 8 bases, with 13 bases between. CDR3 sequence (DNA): TGCGCCAGCAGCCCAAGCCCGGCGGAGCCCCAGCATTTT. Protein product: CASSPSPAEPQHF.

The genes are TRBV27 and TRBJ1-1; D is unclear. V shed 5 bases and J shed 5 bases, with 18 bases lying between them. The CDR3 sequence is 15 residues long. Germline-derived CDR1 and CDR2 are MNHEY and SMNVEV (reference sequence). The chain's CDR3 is CASSAFGVTVTEAFF. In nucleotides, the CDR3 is TGTGCCAGCAGTGCCTTCGGGGTGACGGTTACTGAAGCTTTCTTT.

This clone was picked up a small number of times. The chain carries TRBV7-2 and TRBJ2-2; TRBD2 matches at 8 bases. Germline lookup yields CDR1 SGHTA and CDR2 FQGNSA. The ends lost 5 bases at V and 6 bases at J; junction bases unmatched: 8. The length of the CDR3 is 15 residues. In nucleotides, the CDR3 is TGTGCCAGCAGCCGCGGGGGGTTAGACGCCGGGGAGCTGTTTTTT. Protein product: CASSRGGLDAGELFF.

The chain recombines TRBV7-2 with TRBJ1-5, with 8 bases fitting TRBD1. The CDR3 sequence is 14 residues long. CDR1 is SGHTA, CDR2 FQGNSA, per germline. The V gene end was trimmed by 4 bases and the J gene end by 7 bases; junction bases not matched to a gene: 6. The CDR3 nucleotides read TGTGCCAGCAGCTCACAGGGGGTTGGGCAGCCCCAGCATTTT. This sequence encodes CASSSQGVGQPQHF.

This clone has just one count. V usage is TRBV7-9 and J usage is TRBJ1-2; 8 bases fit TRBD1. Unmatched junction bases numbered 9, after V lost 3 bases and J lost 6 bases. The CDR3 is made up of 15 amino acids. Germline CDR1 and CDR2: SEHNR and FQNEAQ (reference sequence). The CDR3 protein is CASSFGTGRGNGYTF. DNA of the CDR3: TGTGCCAGCAGCTTCGGGACAGGTCGGGGTAATGGCTACACCTTC.

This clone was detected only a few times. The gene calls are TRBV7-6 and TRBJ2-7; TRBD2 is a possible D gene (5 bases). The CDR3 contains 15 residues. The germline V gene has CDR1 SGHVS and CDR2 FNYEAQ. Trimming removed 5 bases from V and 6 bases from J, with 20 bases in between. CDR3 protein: CASSRASRVGVEQYF. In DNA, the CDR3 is TGTGCCAGCAGCCGAGCTTCGAGGGTGGGTGTCGAGCAGTACTTC.